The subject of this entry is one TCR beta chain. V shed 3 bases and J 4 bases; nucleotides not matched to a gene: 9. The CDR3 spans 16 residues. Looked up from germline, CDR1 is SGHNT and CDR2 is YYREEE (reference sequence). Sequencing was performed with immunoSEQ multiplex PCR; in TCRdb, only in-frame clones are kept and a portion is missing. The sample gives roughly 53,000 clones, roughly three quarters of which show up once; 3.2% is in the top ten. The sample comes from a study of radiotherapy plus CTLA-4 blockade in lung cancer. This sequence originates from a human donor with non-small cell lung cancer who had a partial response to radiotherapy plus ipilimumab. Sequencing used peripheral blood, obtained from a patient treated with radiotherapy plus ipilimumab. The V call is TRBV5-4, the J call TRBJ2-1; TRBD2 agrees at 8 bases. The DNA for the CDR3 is TGTGCCAGCAGCTCCCTCGGGGGGGCGGGTTACAATGAGCAGTTCTTC. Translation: CASSSLGGAGYNEQFF.